One and the same sample provided the 20 T cell receptor beta chains below, sequenced in a study of human T cells and chemical hapten exposure. TCRdb independently ran MiXCR on the 5' RACE reads; one entry per CDR3 protein. The repertoire holds about 140,000 distinct CDR3 sequences, roughly 4% seen once, with more than 1.2% in the top ten. It was unfractionated whole blood from which total RNA was extracted. These receptors came from a female donor in good health.

This clonotype was counted at least ten times. The V call is TRBV3-1, the J call TRBJ1-1; possible D gene TRBD1, 6 bases. The germline CDR1 and CDR2 sequences are LGHDT and YNNKEL (reference sequence). The V and J ends lost 0 bases and 12 bases respectively, with 14 bases between them. This CDR3 has 13 amino acids. The CDR3 sequence is CASSQDIGQRSFF. CDR3 sequence (DNA): TGTGCCAGCAGCCAAGATATCGGACAGCGGTCTTTCTTT.

This clonotype was counted ten times or more. The chain couples TRBV12-3 or TRBV12-4 to TRBJ2-1; 13 nucleotides line up with TRBD2. The CDR3 contains 16 residues. With 5 bases clipped from V and 7 bases from J, the junction kept 8 bases outside the gene matches. CDR3 sequence (DNA): TGTGCCAGCAGTCCCACTAGCGGGGGGGCGAAAAATGAGCAGTTCTTC. This gives the protein CASSPTSGGAKNEQFF.

This clonotype occurred many times. The V and J genes are TRBV7-6 and TRBJ2-1; a weak D match, TRBD1 (5 bases). From germline, CDR1 is SGHVS and CDR2 FNYEAQ. The V end lost 1 base, the J end lost 4 bases, and 8 bases lay between the germline ends. The CDR3 runs 14 residues. CDR3 residues: CASSLGQSYNEQFF. The CDR3 DNA sequence: TGTGCCAGCAGCTTAGGACAGAGTTACAATGAGCAGTTCTTC.

Many counts were recorded for this clonotype. V and J are TRBV29-1 and TRBJ2-1, with D perhaps TRBD1 or TRBD2 (5 bases each). Germline V gives CDR1 SQVTM, CDR2 ANQGSEA. V lost 7 bases, J lost 8 bases, and 24 bases lay in between. The CDR3 is 15 amino acids. The CDR3 sequence is CSASRGPLARDEQFF. The CDR3 DNA sequence: TGCAGCGCCTCCCGGGGCCCCCTCGCCAGGGATGAGCAGTTCTTC.

This clonotype was detected many times. The chain carries TRBV3-1 and TRBJ1-1; D not certain. CDR3 length: 15 amino acids. Germline assignment: CDR1 LGHDT and CDR2 YNNKEL (reference sequence). Trimming removed 0 bases from V and 1 base from J, with 9 bases in between. The CDR3 coding sequence is TGTGCCAGCAGCCAAGATCTTGGAACGAACACTGAAGCTTTCTTT. Translated: CASSQDLGTNTEAFF. Supplemented by reference TRBV3-1 and TRBJ1-1, the full variable domain reads DTAVSQTPKYLVTQMGNDKSIKCEQNLGHDTMYWYKQDSKKFLKIMFSYNNKELIINETVPNRFSPKSPDKAHLNLHINSLELGDSAVYFCASSQDLGTNTEAFFGQGTRLTVV.

This clonotype was picked up many times. The rearrangement uses TRBV15 and TRBJ1-6, with D possibly being TRBD1 (6 bases). Per germline, CDR1 LNHNV and CDR2 YYDKDF (reference sequence). This CDR3 spans 14 amino acids. The V and J ends lost 1 base and 6 bases respectively, with 7 bases between them. The CDR3: CATSRGQVNSPLHF. For the CDR3, the DNA is TGTGCCACCAGCAGAGGACAGGTTAATTCACCCCTCCACTTT.

This clonotype appeared many times. The chain uses TRBV7-8 and TRBJ1-5; 8 positions agree with TRBD1. The CDR3 spans 12 residues. Germline CDR1 reads SGHVS; CDR2 reads FQNEAQ. The trim removed 8 bases at V and 9 bases at J, leaving 6 bases unmatched. This CDR3 is CASQTGTGPQHF. The CDR3 DNA reads TGTGCCAGCCAGACCGGGACAGGGCCCCAGCATTTT. The complete variable domain, with remaining parts taken from reference TRBV7-8 and TRBJ1-5, reads GAGVSQSPRYKVAKRGQDVALRCDPISGHVSLFWYQQALGQGPEFLTYFQNEAQLDKSGLPSDRFFAERPEGSVSTLKIQRTQQEDSAVYLCASQTGTGPQHFGDGTRLSIL.

This clonotype was counted at least ten times. The chain recombines TRBV5-1 with TRBJ2-3; 10 nucleotides match TRBD2. The CDR3 contains 21 residues. Germline V CDR1 and CDR2: SGHRS, YFSETQ. The ends lost 2 bases at V and 1 base at J; junction bases unmatched: 19. The CDR3 loop is CASSLTVLAGDTARGTDTQYF. CDR3 DNA: TGCGCCAGCAGCTTAACGGTCCTAGCGGGGGATACCGCCAGGGGCACAGATACGCAGTATTTT.

The V gene is TRBV20-1, the J gene TRBJ1-4; 8 bases are a match to TRBD1. The germline V gene has CDR1 DFQATT and CDR2 SNEGSKA (reference sequence). This CDR3 contains 15 residues. Unmatched junction bases numbered 10, after V lost 5 bases and J lost 5 bases. The CDR3 DNA is TGCAGTGCTTGGAGCCGGGACAGGACAAATGAAAAACTGTTTTTT. Protein product: CSAWSRDRTNEKLFF.

This clonotype appeared many times. The V call is TRBV12-3 or TRBV12-4, the J call TRBJ2-4; D is possibly TRBD1 (6 bases). This CDR3 region has 17 residues. V gave up 5 bases and J gave up 0 bases, with 17 bases separating them. The CDR3 here is CASSLKTGWIAKNIQYF. CDR3 bases: TGTGCCAGCAGTCTAAAGACAGGATGGATAGCCAAAAACATTCAGTACTTC.

This clonotype was seen ten or more times. The chain carries TRBV27 and TRBJ1-1; possible D gene TRBD1, 6 bases. Germline-derived CDR1 and CDR2 are MNHEY and SMNVEV (reference sequence). Trimming shortened V by 3 bases and J by 0 bases, and 17 bases separated the two germline ends. The CDR3 covers 17 residues. The CDR3 DNA follows: TGTGCCAGCAGTTTGCCCATGTGGGGGGCTTTGAACACTGAAGCTTTCTTT. Amino acids: CASSLPMWGALNTEAFF.

There are a few counts of this clonotype. A much larger clone sits a single nucleotide away, making a read error possible. This chain joins TRBV5-4 and TRBJ2-3; possible D gene TRBD2, 5 bases. The CDR3 sequence is 14 residues long. Trimming removed 5 bases from V and 3 bases from J, with 13 bases in between. Germline values: CDR1 SGHNT, CDR2 YYREEE (reference sequence). In DNA form, the CDR3 reads TGTGCCAGCAGACCACTAGGTGGGACAGATACGCAGTATTTT. This gives the protein CASRPLGGTDTQYF.

This clonotype appeared many times. The CDR3 coding sequence is TGTGCCAGCACCAGCAATTACAATGAGCAGTTCTTC. It specifies CASTSNYNEQFF. The chain recombines TRBV3-1 with TRBJ2-1; no clear D. V shed 7 bases and J shed 4 bases, with 8 bases lying between them. CDR3 length equals 12 residues. Germline V lookup: CDR1 LGHDT, CDR2 YNNKEL (reference sequence).

In its sample, this clonotype was seen many times. The rearrangement joins TRBV30 to TRBJ2-3; 10 nucleotides match TRBD1. Germline V gives CDR1 GTSNPN, CDR2 SVGIG (reference sequence). The J segment lost 2 bases and the V segment lost 5 bases, leaving 7 bases of the junction unmatched. CDR3 length: 15 amino acids. For the CDR3, the DNA is TGTGCCTGGGGTGACAGGGGGCCCTACACAGATACGCAGTATTTT. Its translation: CAWGDRGPYTDTQYF.

This clonotype was seen many times. The chain employs TRBV30 and TRBJ1-6, with D maybe TRBD1 (5 bases). V shed 3 bases and J shed 7 bases, with 10 bases lying between them. In germline, CDR1 is GTSNPN, CDR2 SVGIG (reference sequence). CDR3 size: 13 residues. CDR3 sequence (DNA): TGTGCCTGGAGGCAGGGATTGAATTCACCCCTCCACTTT. It encodes CAWRQGLNSPLHF.

This clonotype was seen at least ten times. The CDR3 is CASSLRPLGALEKLFF. CDR3 sequence (DNA): TGTGCCAGCAGTTTAAGACCGCTGGGGGCATTGGAAAAACTGTTTTTT. The rearrangement joins TRBV27 to TRBJ1-4, with a weak D call TRBD1 (6 bases). V lost 2 bases and J 8 bases, leaving 18 bases between the germline ends. This CDR3 is 16 amino acids long. Germline CDR1 and CDR2: MNHEY and SMNVEV (reference sequence).

This clonotype was seen many times. The J gene is TRBJ2-1, the V gene TRBV13, with D unclear. This CDR3 comprises 16 residues. The germline V and J ends were trimmed by 2 bases and 8 bases, with 19 bases remaining between them. CDR1 is PRHDT and CDR2 is FYEKMQ in the germline V gene (reference sequence). As DNA, the CDR3 is TGTGCCAGCAGCTTAATGGCCAGACAAAATGGGGATGAGCAGTTCTTC. It encodes CASSLMARQNGDEQFF.

This clonotype was counted ten times or more. This chain connects TRBV5-1 to TRBJ2-1; D is unresolved. CDR1 is SGHRS and CDR2 is YFSETQ in the germline V gene. V was clipped by 9 bases and J by 0 bases, with 13 bases between them. The CDR3 spans 14 residues. Here the CDR3 reads CATTEDGSYNEQFF. CDR3 sequence (DNA): TGCGCCACCACCGAGGACGGCTCCTACAATGAGCAGTTCTTC.

There are many counts of this clonotype. The chain combines TRBV20-1 with TRBJ2-3; 8 bases align to TRBD2. V lost 0 bases, J lost 1 base, and 3 bases stayed unmatched. Germline loops: CDR1 DFQATT, CDR2 SNEGSKA (reference sequence). This CDR3 has 15 amino acids. The CDR3 here is CSARERRGGTDTQYF. DNA for the CDR3: TGCAGTGCTAGAGAAAGGCGGGGGGGCACAGATACGCAGTATTTT.

This chain links TRBV28 with TRBJ2-1, with 7 bases aligning to TRBD2. Germline V gene lookup returns CDR1 MDHEN and CDR2 SYDVKM. After removal of 5 bases from V and 5 bases from J, the junction contained 12 bases not matched to a gene. This CDR3 contains 16 residues. The CDR3: CASSVSERGTDNEQFF. DNA for the CDR3: TGTGCCAGCAGTGTATCCGAGCGGGGAACCGACAATGAGCAGTTCTTC.